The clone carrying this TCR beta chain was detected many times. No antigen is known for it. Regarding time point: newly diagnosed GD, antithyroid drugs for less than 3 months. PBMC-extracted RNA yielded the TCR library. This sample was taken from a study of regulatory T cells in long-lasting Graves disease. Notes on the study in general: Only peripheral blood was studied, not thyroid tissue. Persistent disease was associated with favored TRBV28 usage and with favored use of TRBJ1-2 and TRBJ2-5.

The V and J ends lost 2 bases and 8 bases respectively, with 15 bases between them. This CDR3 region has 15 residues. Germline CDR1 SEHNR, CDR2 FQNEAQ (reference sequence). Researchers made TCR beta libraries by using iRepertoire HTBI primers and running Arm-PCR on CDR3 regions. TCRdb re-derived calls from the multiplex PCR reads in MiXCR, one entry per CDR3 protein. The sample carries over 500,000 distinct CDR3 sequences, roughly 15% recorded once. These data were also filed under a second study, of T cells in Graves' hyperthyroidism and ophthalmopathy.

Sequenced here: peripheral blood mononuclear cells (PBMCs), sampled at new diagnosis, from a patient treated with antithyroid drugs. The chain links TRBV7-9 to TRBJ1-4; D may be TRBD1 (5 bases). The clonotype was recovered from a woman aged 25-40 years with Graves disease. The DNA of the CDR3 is TGTGCCAGCAGCTTATCAGGGACCTCAGAAGAAAAACTGTTTTTT. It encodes CASSLSGTSEEKLFF.